This TCR beta chain was observed in a study of cytomegalovirus exposure and HLA in healthy donors. It was with 60 Vbeta and 13 Jbeta primers that the PCR ran. Measured with immunoSEQ multiplex PCR; TCRdb has only the in-frame clones, and not every one. The specimen's table records 50,000 to 70,000 clones. V lost 0 bases and J 6 bases, leaving 8 bases between the germline ends. The CDR3 extends over 13 amino acids. Germline lookup yields CDR1 MDHEN and CDR2 SYDVKM. The clonotype originates from a woman aged 18 to 35 in good health and CMV-seronegative. The chain carries TRBV28 and TRBJ1-1; perhaps TRBD1 as D (5 bases). The sequencing input was PBMCs. The CDR3 loop reads CASSLWGPPEAFF. DNA of the CDR3: TGTGCCAGCAGTTTATGGGGGCCCCCTGAAGCTTTCTTT.